The following is a T cell receptor beta chain sequence with its context. The donors were part of the validation cohort of roughly 110 subjects. That cohort was separate from the first cohort, which comprised under 750 subjects. This entry belongs to a study of cytomegalovirus exposure and HLA in healthy donors. Libraries were prepared by immunoSEQ multiplex PCR; TCRdb keeps only in-frame clonotypes and omits some of them. The table has tens of thousands of clones, roughly 95% seen once. The ends were cut back, 2 bases at V and 8 bases at J, with 12 bases in the middle. The germline gives CDR1 MNHNS, CDR2 SASEGT. The CDR3 spans 13 residues.

The chain links TRBV6-1 to TRBJ1-2; D gene uncertain. The material sequenced was PBMCs. The TCR was taken from a woman between 18 and 29 years old in good health and CMV-seropositive. The CDR3 here is CASSEYRGMGYTF. The DNA for the CDR3 is TGTGCCAGCAGTGAATATAGAGGGATGGGCTACACCTTC.